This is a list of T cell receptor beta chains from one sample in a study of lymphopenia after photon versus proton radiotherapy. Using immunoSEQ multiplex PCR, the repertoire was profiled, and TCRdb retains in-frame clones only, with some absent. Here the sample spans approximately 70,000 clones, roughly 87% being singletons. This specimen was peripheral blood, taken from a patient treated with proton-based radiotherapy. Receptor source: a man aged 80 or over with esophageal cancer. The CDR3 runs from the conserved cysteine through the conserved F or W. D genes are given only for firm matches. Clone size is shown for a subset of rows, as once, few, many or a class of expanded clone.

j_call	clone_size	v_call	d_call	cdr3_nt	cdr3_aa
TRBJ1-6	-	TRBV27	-	TGTGCCAGCAGTCCTCCCGGGACTACCTGGGATAATCGTCCCCTCCACTTT	CASSPPGTTWDNRPLHF
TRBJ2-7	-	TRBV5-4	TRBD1	TGTGCCAGCAGCCACGGGGACAGGACCTACGAGCAGTACTTC	CASSHGDRTYEQYF
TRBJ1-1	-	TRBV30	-	TGTGCCTGGAGTGTACGCGGGGACACTGAAGCTTTCTTT	CAWSVRGDTEAFF
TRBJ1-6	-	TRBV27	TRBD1	TGTGCCAGCAGTCTCGACAGGGGGAGGTCACCCCTCCACTTT	CASSLDRGRSPLHF
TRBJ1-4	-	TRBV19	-	TGCGGCAGCTCCGGGTGGGGTGAAAAACTGTTTTTT	CGSSGWGEKLFF
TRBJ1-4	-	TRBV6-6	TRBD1	TGTGCCAGCAGGGAGACAGGGTACGAAAAACTGTTTTTT	CASRETGYEKLFF
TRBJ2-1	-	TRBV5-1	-	TGCGCCAGCAGCTTGGCCAATGAGCAGTTCTTC	CASSLANEQFF
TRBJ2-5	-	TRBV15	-	TGTGCCACCAGCAGAGACAGTTCGGGAGAGACCCAGTACTTC	CATSRDSSGETQYF
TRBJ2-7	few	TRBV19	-	TGTGCCAGTAGTATGGGGTGGGCTCGGCACTACGAGCAGTACTTC	CASSMGWARHYEQYF
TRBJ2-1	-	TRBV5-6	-	TGTGCCAGCAGCTTTGGCTACAGGAACCCCAATGAGCAGTTCTTC	CASSFGYRNPNEQFF
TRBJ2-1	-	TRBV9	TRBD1	TGTGCCAGCAGCGTAGTGGACAGGGAGCAGTTCTTC	CASSVVDREQFF
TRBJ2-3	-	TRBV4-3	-	TGCGCCAGCAGCCAAGATCAGGGAGATACGCAGTATTTT	CASSQDQGDTQYF
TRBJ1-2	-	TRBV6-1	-	TGTGCCAGCAGCGGACCCCGAGTGGGTGGCTACACCTTC	CASSGPRVGGYTF
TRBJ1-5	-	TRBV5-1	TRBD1	TGCGCCAGCAGCCGAACAGGGGGGAATCAGCCCCAGCATTTT	CASSRTGGNQPQHF
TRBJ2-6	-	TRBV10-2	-	TGCGCCACCCCCCGGCGGGGCGACTCTGGGGCCAACGTCCTGACTTTC	CATPRRGDSGANVLTF
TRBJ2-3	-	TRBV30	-	TGTGCCTGGAGTGTATCCAGGGTCACAGATACGCAGTATTTT	CAWSVSRVTDTQYF
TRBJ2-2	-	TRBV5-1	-	TGCGCCAGCAGCGGGGACGTCCTGGGCACCGGGGAGCTGTTTTTT	CASSGDVLGTGELFF
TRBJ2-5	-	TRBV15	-	TGTGCCACCAGCAGAGATTCGATAAGGCTAGCGGAGACCCAGTACTTC	CATSRDSIRLAETQYF
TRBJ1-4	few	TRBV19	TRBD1	TGTGCCACCTCGGGACAGGGTTGGGAAAAACTGTTTTTT	CATSGQGWEKLFF
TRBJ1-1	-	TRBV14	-	TGTGCCAGCAGCCAGCGGCAGAACACTGAAGCTTTCTTT	CASSQRQNTEAFF
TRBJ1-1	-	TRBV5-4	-	TGTGCCAGCAGCTTGCGCGGCAGGAACACTGAAGCTTTCTTT	CASSLRGRNTEAFF
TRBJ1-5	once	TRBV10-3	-	TGTGCCATCAGTGAGTCTGGACAGCCCAATCAGCCCCAGCATTTT	CAISESGQPNQPQHF
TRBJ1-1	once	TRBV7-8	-	TGTGCCAGCAGCGGAGGGGCAACTGAAGCTTTCTTT	CASSGGATEAFF
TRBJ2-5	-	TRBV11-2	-	TGTGCCAGCAGCCGAGGGTCCGGGGAGACCCAGTACTTC	CASSRGSGETQYF
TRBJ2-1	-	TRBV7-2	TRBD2	TGTGCCAGCAGTCACACGAGGGGGAGCGGGAGGATCTACAATGAGCAGTTCTTC	CASSHTRGSGRIYNEQFF
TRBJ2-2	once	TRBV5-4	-	TGTGCCAGCAGCGCCCGACAGATTATCACCGGGGAGCTGTTTTTT	CASSARQIITGELFF
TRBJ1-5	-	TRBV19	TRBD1	TGTGCCAGTAGTATGGACACGGGACAGAATCAGCCCCAGCATTTT	CASSMDTGQNQPQHF
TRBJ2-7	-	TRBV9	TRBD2	TGTGCCAGCAGCGTTCACCCGGGGGGGCCCGGGTTCTACGAGCAGTACTTC	CASSVHPGGPGFYEQYF
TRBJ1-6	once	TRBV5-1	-	TGCGCCAGCAGTACCGTAGATTCACCCCTCCACTTT	CASSTVDSPLHF
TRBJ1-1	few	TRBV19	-	TGTGCCAGTAGTATCCACAGGGACACTGAAGCTTTCTTT	CASSIHRDTEAFF
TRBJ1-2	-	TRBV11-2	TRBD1	TGTGCCAGCAGCCCCCCGGGCAGGGGGATCTATGGCTACACCTTC	CASSPPGRGIYGYTF
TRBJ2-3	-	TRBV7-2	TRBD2	TGTGCCAGCAGCAAACACAGCGGGGGGGCCTCGGGAGATACGCAGTATTTT	CASSKHSGGASGDTQYF